The 18 T cell receptor beta chains listed next were all sequenced from one sample in a study of blood T cell repertoires in COVID-19. The protocol was immunoSEQ multiplex PCR, while the TCRdb copy is restricted to in-frame clones and leaves out a portion. The table includes about 100,000 clones, around nine tenths detected once. Source material: peripheral blood. These receptor sequences come from a man aged 65 to 79 with acute or convalescent COVID-19.

Points on this clone: The sample has other DNA sequences that encode this CDR3 too. J is TRBJ1-1 and V is TRBV12-3 or TRBV12-4; D gene uncertain. V lost 6 bases and J 4 bases, leaving 6 bases between the germline ends. The CDR3 extends over 11 amino acids. The CDR3 here is CASSPGTEAFF. In DNA form, the CDR3 reads TGTGCCAGCAGCCCCGGCACTGAAGCTTTCTTT.

The V gene is TRBV25-1, the J gene TRBJ2-7; the match to TRBD2 covers 12 bases. V was pared by 4 bases and J by 6 bases, with 1 base of the junction left unmatched. This CDR3 is built from 13 residues. Per the germline V gene, CDR1 is MGHDK and CDR2 is SYGVNS. CDR3 in DNA: TGTGCCAGCAGTGCGGGACTAGCGGGCGAGCAGTACTTC. Translating it yields CASSAGLAGEQYF.

Only one count was recorded for this clone. The chain joins TRBV19 to TRBJ1-4; no clear D. This CDR3 is 13 amino acids long. The V gene's germline CDR1 is LNHDA and CDR2 SQIVND (reference sequence). The V end lost 8 bases, the J end lost 3 bases, and 10 bases lay between the germline ends. CDR3 DNA sequence: TGTGCCAGTGGAGACGGGGCTAATGAAAAACTGTTTTTT. Translating it yields CASGDGANEKLFF. Looking up the rest from reference TRBV19 and TRBJ1-4 gives the full variable domain: DGGITQSPKYLFRKEGQNVTLSCEQNLNHDAMYWYRQDPGQGLRLIYYSQIVNDFQKGDIAEGYSVSREKKESFPLTVTSAQKNPTAFYLCASGDGANEKLFFGSGTQLSVL.

Here the CDR3 reads CASSLVNSLSGNTIYF. For the CDR3, the DNA is TGTGCCAGCAGCTTAGTCAACAGCTTATCTGGAAACACCATATATTTT. The rearrangement links TRBV11-2 to TRBJ1-3; D is unclear. There are 16 residues in the CDR3. Germline values: CDR1 SGHAT, CDR2 FQNNGV. The V end lost 1 base, the J end lost 1 base, and 11 bases lay between the germline ends.

The CDR3 DNA reads as TGTGCCAGCAGCTTAGAACTAGCGGGAGCCTACGAGCAGTACTTC. Protein sequence: CASSLELAGAYEQYF. The chain links TRBV7-2 to TRBJ2-7, with 11 bases identical to TRBD2. This CDR3 contains 15 residues. Losses at the gene ends were 1 base for V and 2 bases for J; bases not matched to a gene: 1. Per the germline V gene, CDR1 is SGHTA and CDR2 is FQGNSA.

V is TRBV27 and J is TRBJ2-3, with TRBD1 as a possible D gene (5 bases). Germline V gene data show CDR1 as MNHEY and CDR2 as SMNVEV (reference sequence). V lost 3 bases and J 3 bases, leaving 13 bases between the germline ends. The CDR3 has 15 residues. The CDR3 loop is CASSFQGLRTDTQYF. In nucleotides, the CDR3 is TGTGCCAGCAGTTTTCAGGGATTGCGGACAGATACGCAGTATTTT.

The chain couples TRBV7-8 to TRBJ2-3; 12 bases match TRBD2. CDR3 length: 15 residues. V shed 5 bases and J 8 bases; nucleotides not matched to a gene: 8. Germline loops: CDR1 SGHVS, CDR2 FQNEAQ. The CDR3 DNA follows: TGTGCCAGCAGCGTGGGACTAGCGGGCCACCCTACGCAGTATTTT. Protein sequence: CASSVGLAGHPTQYF.

The chain employs TRBV12-5 and TRBJ1-1, with 7 positions matching TRBD1. V was clipped by 3 bases and J by 1 base; unmatched bases: 2. The CDR3 runs to 14 residues. Per germline, CDR1 LGHNT and CDR2 FRNRAP. Written as DNA, the CDR3 is TGTGCTAGTGGTTTAGGGGGCTGGAACACTGAAGCTTTCTTT. It codes for CASGLGGWNTEAFF.

This clone is a singleton in its sample. The chain is built from TRBV28 and TRBJ1-2, with D unresolved. V lost 5 bases and J lost 4, with 8 bases in between. CDR1 is MDHEN, CDR2 SYDVKM, per germline. The CDR3 runs to 12 residues. The CDR3: CASSIDIYGYTF. As DNA, the CDR3 is TGTGCCAGCAGTATCGACATCTATGGCTACACCTTC.

The chain recombines TRBV4-3 with TRBJ1-5, with 8 bases lining up with TRBD1. Trimming at V came to 4 bases and at J to 4 bases, leaving 3 bases not matched to a gene. Per the germline V gene, CDR1 is LGHNA and CDR2 is YSLEER. This CDR3 spans 14 amino acids. DNA for the CDR3: TGCGCCAGCAGCCCTTGGACAGGGAATCAGCCCCAGCATTTT. As protein: CASSPWTGNQPQHF.

The chain links TRBV15 to TRBJ1-2, with 8 bases lining up with TRBD1. V lost 4 bases to trimming and J lost 4 bases; unmatched junction nucleotides: 2. From germline, CDR1 is LNHNV and CDR2 YYDKDF (reference sequence). This CDR3 spans 13 amino acids. CDR3 sequence reads: CATSKDRAYGYTF. The CDR3 DNA follows: TGTGCCACCAGCAAGGACAGGGCCTATGGCTACACCTTC.

The gene calls are TRBV28 and TRBJ1-1, with D uncertain. Between the trimmed V and J ends, which lost 3 bases and 4 bases, there was a span of 15 bases. Per the germline V gene, CDR1 is MDHEN and CDR2 is SYDVKM. This CDR3 has 15 residues. CDR3: CASSLYGAEATEAFF. The CDR3 DNA reads TGTGCCAGCAGTTTGTATGGAGCCGAGGCCACTGAAGCTTTCTTT.

The chain employs TRBV6-5 and TRBJ1-4; D is uncertain. V was pared by 6 bases and J by 8 bases, with 19 bases between. CDR3 length equals 15 residues. CDR1 and CDR2 from the germline V gene are MNHEY and SVGAGI. The CDR3 nucleotides read TGTGCCAGCAGGAAACGACATTTCGAAATGGAAAAACTGTTTTTT. Residues: CASRKRHFEMEKLFF.

The count of this clone is one. The chain combines TRBV14 with TRBJ1-6; 7 positions match TRBD1. With V trimmed by 0 bases and J by 2 bases, 4 bases remained unmatched. The CDR3 contains 17 residues. Germline V lookup: CDR1 SGHDN, CDR2 FVKESK. The CDR3 protein is CASSQEGRGTYNSPLHF. As DNA, the CDR3 is TGTGCCAGCAGCCAAGAGGGCAGGGGGACCTATAATTCACCCCTCCACTTT.

Points on this clone: Other DNA sequences from this sample encode an identical CDR3 as well. The chain recombines TRBV29-1 with TRBJ2-7; perhaps TRBD1 as D (5 bases). Per germline, CDR1 SQVTM and CDR2 ANQGSEA. V was trimmed by 5 bases and J by 2 bases, leaving 7 bases between them. The CDR3 contains 11 residues. The CDR3 sequence is CSVQGTYEQYF. In DNA, the CDR3 is TGCAGCGTTCAGGGTACCTACGAGCAGTACTTC.

This clone has a single count. The chain uses TRBV4-1 and TRBJ1-2; TRBD1 matches 8 bases. The CDR3 extends over 13 amino acids. V was clipped by 3 bases and J by 4 bases; unmatched bases: 1. Germline CDR1 reads MGHRA; CDR2 reads YSYEKL. The CDR3 bases are TGCGCCAGCAGCCATGACAGGGGCTATGGCTACACCTTC. Translating gives CASSHDRGYGYTF.

Note on this clone: The same CDR3 arises from other DNA sequences in this sample as well. This chain joins TRBV28 and TRBJ2-7, with D maybe TRBD2 (5 bases). V lost 2 bases and J 4 bases, leaving 6 bases between the germline ends. Per the germline V gene, CDR1 is MDHEN and CDR2 is SYDVKM. The length of the CDR3 is 12 residues. The CDR3 protein is CASSLTGYEQYF. CDR3 DNA: TGTGCCAGCAGTTTAACGGGATACGAGCAGTACTTC.

The chain is built from TRBV11-3 and TRBJ2-7, with 11 bases identical to TRBD2. CDR3 length equals 17 residues. V lost 5 bases to trimming and J lost 3 bases; unmatched junction nucleotides: 12. Germline V lookup: CDR1 SGHNT, CDR2 YENEEA. CDR3 loop: CASSPPHGTSGNYEQYF. The CDR3 DNA reads as TGTGCCAGCAGCCCCCCCCACGGGACTAGCGGCAACTACGAGCAGTACTTC.